The 27 T cell receptor beta chains reported below all come from one sample, sequenced in a study of cytomegalovirus exposure and HLA in healthy donors. Primers: 60 Vbeta forward and 13 Jbeta reverse. The protocol was immunoSEQ multiplex PCR, while the TCRdb copy is restricted to in-frame clones and leaves out a portion. Here the sample spans about 170,000 clones, roughly four fifths being singletons. The sequencing sample was made of PBMCs. These receptor sequences come from a girl aged 2 to 9 in good health and CMV-seropositive.

This chain links TRBV30 with TRBJ2-5, with 7 positions matching TRBD1. The CDR3 covers 15 residues. Germline V gene sequence: CDR1 GTSNPN, CDR2 SVGIG (reference sequence). J lost 4 bases, V lost 1 base, and 9 bases had no gene match. The CDR3 reads CAWSGDSALLETQYF. In DNA form, the CDR3 reads TGTGCCTGGAGTGGGGACAGCGCCCTGTTAGAGACCCAGTACTTC.

In this sample, this clone turned up a few times. The J gene is TRBJ2-3, the V gene TRBV6-1; 12 bases line up with TRBD2. Germline-derived CDR1 and CDR2 are MNHNS and SASEGT. This CDR3 is built from 15 residues. V shed 4 bases, J shed 4 bases, and the junction held 3 bases outside the gene matches. The CDR3 nucleotides are TGTGCCAGCAGTGCGCGACTAGCGGGAGCAGATACGCAGTATTTT. This encodes CASSARLAGADTQYF.

CDR3 coding DNA: TGCGCCAGCAGCCAAGGAGATAGCGGCACAGATACGCAGTATTTT. The encoded protein is CASSQGDSGTDTQYF. The chain links TRBV4-1 to TRBJ2-3, with D possibly being TRBD2 (5 bases). CDR1 MGHRA and CDR2 YSYEKL come from the germline V gene. Trimming stripped 1 base from V and 1 base from J, with 9 bases between. CDR3 length: 15 amino acids.

This clone showed up just once. The chain couples TRBV28 to TRBJ1-3, with D perhaps matching TRBD1 (6 bases). The germline gives CDR1 MDHEN, CDR2 SYDVKM. The length of the CDR3 is 16 residues. Trimming shortened V by 3 bases and J by 0 bases, and 12 bases separated the two germline ends. The CDR3 DNA reads as TGTGCCAGCAGTTTCTCTTCAGGGGCCTCTGGAAACACCATATATTTT. Its protein is CASSFSSGASGNTIYF.

V gene TRBV30 combines with J gene TRBJ1-3; D is perhaps TRBD1 (5 bases). The germline gives CDR1 GTSNPN, CDR2 SVGIG (reference sequence). This CDR3 is built from 12 residues. V shed 0 bases and J shed 7 bases, with 7 bases lying between them. The CDR3 region is CAWSVRGNTIYF. As DNA, the CDR3 is TGTGCCTGGAGTGTACGGGGGAACACCATATATTTT.

V is TRBV5-4 and J is TRBJ2-1; tentative D call: TRBD2 (6 bases). The CDR3 extends over 13 amino acids. Germline CDR1 reads SGHNT; CDR2 reads YYREEE (reference sequence). V shed 3 bases and J shed 4 bases, with 8 bases lying between them. The CDR3: CASSSGTYNEQFF. CDR3 sequence (DNA): TGTGCCAGCAGCTCCGGGACTTACAATGAGCAGTTCTTC.

The rearrangement links TRBV13 to TRBJ2-7; tentatively, D is TRBD2 (5 bases). The germline gives CDR1 PRHDT, CDR2 FYEKMQ (reference sequence). The CDR3 sequence is 12 residues long. The ends were cut back, 5 bases at V and 3 bases at J, with 8 bases in the middle. The CDR3 DNA follows: TGTGCCAGCAGCCCCGGGAACTACGAGCAGTACTTC. Translation gives CASSPGNYEQYF.

This CDR3 reads CAWSVRASRSYNEQFF. In DNA form, the CDR3 reads TGTGCCTGGAGTGTACGTGCTAGCCGGTCCTACAATGAGCAGTTCTTC. This rearrangement joins TRBV30 to TRBJ2-1, with a possible D match to TRBD2 (5 bases). Germline V lookup: CDR1 GTSNPN, CDR2 SVGIG (reference sequence). This CDR3 contains 16 residues. V was pared by 0 bases and J by 1 base, with 13 bases between.

The rearrangement uses TRBV6-6 and TRBJ2-4; 14 bases align to TRBD2. CDR1 and CDR2 from the germline V gene are MNHNY and SVGAGI (reference sequence). The CDR3 sequence is 15 residues long. Losses at the gene ends were 4 bases for V and 10 bases for J; bases not matched to a gene: 6. The CDR3 spells CASSSGLAGGLIQYF. In DNA form, the CDR3 reads TGTGCCAGCAGTTCCGGACTAGCGGGAGGCCTAATTCAGTACTTC.

This chain's CDR3 is CASYSGNTIYF. The CDR3 DNA sequence: TGCGCCAGCTACTCTGGAAACACCATATATTTT. V usage is TRBV5-1 and J usage is TRBJ1-3; D uncertain. V dropped 7 bases and J dropped 0 bases, with 2 bases sitting between them. Germline lookup yields CDR1 SGHRS and CDR2 YFSETQ. The CDR3 sequence is 11 residues long.

Remarks on this clone: Other DNA sequences in the sample encode the same CDR3. The CDR3 sequence is CASSYRGNTGELFF. The CDR3 coding sequence is TGTGCCAGCAGTTATAGGGGCAACACCGGGGAGCTGTTTTTT. V gene TRBV6-5 combines with J gene TRBJ2-2, with a possible D match to TRBD1 (5 bases). V shed 3 bases and J shed 2 bases, with 7 bases lying between them. CDR3 length equals 14 residues. Germline V CDR1 and CDR2: MNHEY, SVGAGI.

This clone was seen just once. The CDR3 region has the DNA TGCGCCAGCAGCGCGGGACTAGCGGGAGGGCCGACGAAGAAGGATACGCAGTATTTT. Translating gives CASSAGLAGGPTKKDTQYF. The gene calls are TRBV5-1 and TRBJ2-3; TRBD2 agrees at 16 bases. The CDR3 is 19 amino acids. The germline CDR1 and CDR2 sequences are SGHRS and YFSETQ. V shed 4 bases, J shed 6 bases, and the junction held 14 bases outside the gene matches.

This rearrangement joins TRBV13 to TRBJ1-5; the D gene is possibly TRBD1 (6 bases). Germline CDR1 and CDR2: PRHDT and FYEKMQ (reference sequence). This CDR3 is 15 amino acids long. With 5 bases removed from V and 3 bases from J, the gap between germline ends came to 14 bases. CDR3 in amino acids: CASSLRGGDNQPQHF. The DNA for the CDR3 is TGTGCCAGCAGCCTGAGAGGGGGTGACAATCAGCCCCAGCATTTT.

This clone was found once. The chain has TRBV2 and TRBJ1-5, with D possibly matching TRBD1 (6 bases). The V end was cut by 6 bases, the J end by 2 bases, with 14 bases between. CDR1 is SNHLY and CDR2 is FYNNEI in the germline V gene. The CDR3 is made up of 15 amino acids. Written as DNA, the CDR3 is TGTGCCAGCAGCAAGGACAGCGGGGGCAATCAGCCCCAGCATTTT. This sequence encodes CASSKDSGGNQPQHF.

This chain links TRBV2 with TRBJ2-7; D gene unclear. Trimming removed 6 bases from V and 0 bases from J, with 9 bases in between. The CDR3 consists of 13 residues. Looked up from germline, CDR1 is SNHLY and CDR2 is FYNNEI. As DNA, the CDR3 is TGTGCCAGCAGGAAGCGTTCCTCCTACGAGCAGTACTTC. Translated: CASRKRSSYEQYF.

V is TRBV4-2 and J is TRBJ1-2, with 10 positions matching TRBD1. Germline CDR1 and CDR2: LGHNA and YNFKEQ. The V segment lost 1 base and the J segment 6 bases; nucleotides outside the gene matches: 8. The CDR3 contains 16 residues. For the CDR3, the DNA is TGTGCCAGCAGCCAAGTGACAGGGGGCGGTTTAGATGGCTACACCTTC. Protein product: CASSQVTGGGLDGYTF.

This sequence joins TRBV19 and TRBJ2-3; 12 nucleotides agree with TRBD2. The CDR3 extends over 15 amino acids. Germline-derived CDR1 and CDR2 are LNHDA and SQIVND (reference sequence). V lost 3 bases, J lost 7 bases, and 5 bases stayed unmatched. The CDR3 is CASSMTSGSMNTQYF. Written as DNA, the CDR3 is TGTGCCAGTAGTATGACTAGCGGGAGTATGAATACGCAGTATTTT.

This chain uses TRBV19 with TRBJ2-5, with D maybe TRBD2 (6 bases). Germline lookup yields CDR1 LNHDA and CDR2 SQIVND (reference sequence). Trimming took off 4 bases at V and 1 base at J, with 16 bases between the two ends. The CDR3 loop spans 16 amino acids. CDR3 region: CASSNWRGPRQETQYF. DNA of the CDR3: TGTGCCAGTAGTAATTGGAGGGGCCCGCGCCAAGAGACCCAGTACTTC.

The chain couples TRBV9 to TRBJ2-1, with D possibly TRBD2 on 7 matching bases. This CDR3 contains 15 residues. Germline V CDR1 and CDR2: SGDLS, YYNGEE. V lost 3 bases and J 3 bases, leaving 13 bases between the germline ends. The CDR3 sequence is CASSGEGGFYNEQFF. DNA for the CDR3: TGTGCCAGCAGCGGCGAGGGGGGGTTCTACAATGAGCAGTTCTTC.

The CDR3 region has the DNA TGTGCCAGCAGTGTCGGGGGAGCCGGGTTCTTC. This sequence encodes CASSVGGAGFF. The rearrangement links TRBV2 to TRBJ2-1; TRBD2 might be the D (6 bases). Between the trimmed V and J ends, which lost 4 bases and 15 bases, there was a span of 13 bases. This CDR3 contains 11 residues. The germline CDR1 and CDR2 sequences are SNHLY and FYNNEI.

The chain has TRBV27 and TRBJ2-2; TRBD2 matches 10 bases. With V trimmed by 6 bases and J by 0 bases, 7 bases remained unmatched. The germline V gene encodes CDR1 MNHEY and CDR2 SMNVEV (reference sequence). CDR3 length: 17 residues. As DNA, the CDR3 is TGTGCCAGCAGGGGACTAGCGCTGGTAGCGAACACCGGGGAGCTGTTTTTT. Encoded protein: CASRGLALVANTGELFF.

This chain links TRBV7-3 with TRBJ2-1; the match to TRBD2 covers 7 bases. The CDR3 is 16 amino acids. Trimming took 0 bases from V and 5 from J; bases not matched to a gene: 7. CDR1 is SGHTA, CDR2 FQGTGA, per germline. The CDR3 sequence is CASSLTGGRAHNEQFF. In nucleotides, the CDR3 is TGTGCCAGCAGCTTAACGGGGGGGAGGGCACACAATGAGCAGTTCTTC.

The chain joins TRBV10-3 to TRBJ1-3; D is unresolved. The V end was cut by 7 bases, the J end by 1 base, with 17 bases between. Germline CDR1 ENHRY, CDR2 SYGVKD. This CDR3 comprises 16 residues. The CDR3 sequence: CAITEYLQISGNTIYF. The DNA for the CDR3 is TGTGCCATCACCGAATACCTACAGATATCTGGAAACACCATATATTTT.

This chain connects TRBV5-6 to TRBJ2-3; no clear D gene. The CDR3 is 14 residues long. Trimming cost V 0 bases and J 2 bases, with 7 bases left between them. CDR1 and CDR2 from the germline V gene are SGHDT and YYEEEE. The CDR3 spells CASSLGGNTDTQYF. The CDR3, as DNA: TGTGCCAGCAGCTTGGGCGGTAACACAGATACGCAGTATTTT.

The chain employs TRBV11-2 and TRBJ2-1; 7 nucleotides align to TRBD1. Germline loops: CDR1 SGHAT, CDR2 FQNNGV. V gave up 5 bases and J gave up 8 bases; unmatched junction bases: 9. The CDR3 sequence is 14 residues long. This CDR3 reads CASSLGTDPDEQFF. DNA for the CDR3: TGTGCCAGCAGCCTCGGGACAGATCCCGATGAGCAGTTCTTC.

This clone occurred once. This chain connects TRBV5-1 to TRBJ2-3; 8 nucleotides agree with TRBD2. CDR1 and CDR2 (germline): SGHRS, YFSETQ. Trimming cost V 2 bases and J 1 base; bases outside gene matches: 3. This CDR3 has 15 amino acids. The CDR3 bases are TGCGCCAGCAGCTTCTCAGCGGGAGGCACAGATACGCAGTATTTT. The encoded protein is CASSFSAGGTDTQYF.

This chain links TRBV4-2 with TRBJ2-1; TRBD2 matches 10 bases. From germline, CDR1 is LGHNA and CDR2 YNFKEQ. V gave up 2 bases and J gave up 6 bases; unmatched junction bases: 1. The CDR3 runs 14 residues. The CDR3, as DNA: TGTGCCAGCAGCCAACTAGCGGGGGTCAATGAGCAGTTCTTC. This gives the protein CASSQLAGVNEQFF.